This T cell receptor beta chain was sequenced for a study of shared clonotypes between healthy human individuals. Study-wide findings and caveats: The study drew on few donors, limiting represented genetic and exposure-history diversity. The expectation was that sequencing depth would affect clonotype sharing among donors. Across several donors, naive CD4 shared 5% to 6.5%, naive CD8 under 4%, memory CD4 roughly 2.2%, memory CD8 0.4% to 0.5%.

Some clones are missing from TCRdb's copy, which holds only in-frame ones; the method was immunoSEQ multiplex PCR. Of 950,000 to 1,300,000 clones detected, 65% to 80% appear once; the ten largest clones hold about 1.5%. Turning to this clone: The antigen is not known.

The germline CDR1 and CDR2 sequences are MNHEY and SVGAGI. Trimming removed 7 bases at V and 2 bases at J, with 14 bases between. The CDR3 is made up of 14 amino acids. Only Caucasian adults living in Nashville, Tennessee served as donors. Source material: memory CD4+ T cells sorted from blood. The subset was: CD45RA-negative fraction. V is TRBV6-5 and J is TRBJ1-2; maybe TRBD1 (5 bases). The clonotype was recovered from a man between 18 and 35 years old in good health. CDR3 loop: CASNSRGPNYGYTF. The CDR3 DNA reads as TGTGCCAGCAACTCCCGGGGCCCGAACTATGGCTACACCTTC.